These 20 T cell receptor beta chains originate from one sample sequenced in a study of CD8 T cells in ankylosing spondylitis. Overall study findings and caveats: The study identified a TCR beta motif of under 10 highly homologous variants that appeared characteristic of ankylosing spondylitis blood.

TCRdb passed the 5' RACE reads through MiXCR, listing each CDR3 protein once. The sample carries some 840,000 distinct CDR3 sequences, about 12% recorded once. For these receptors, no antigen is known. Sequenced sample: blood, either unsorted or a sorted T cell fraction (not recorded which). The receptors here all came from a male donor with ankylosing spondylitis.

This rearrangement joins TRBV15 to TRBJ2-3; D remains ambiguous. This CDR3 comprises 15 residues. Germline V gene data show CDR1 as LNHNV and CDR2 as YYDKDF (reference sequence). Trimming cost V 0 bases and J 3 bases, with 10 bases left between them. Here the CDR3 reads CATSRDNLITDTQYF. In DNA form, the CDR3 reads TGTGCCACCAGCAGAGATAACCTAATTACAGATACGCAGTATTTT.

The chain is built from TRBV12-3 or TRBV12-4 and TRBJ1-2, with TRBD1 matching 10 bases. J was trimmed by 7 bases and V by 6 bases; bases with no gene match: 5. The CDR3 runs 13 residues. CDR3 nucleotide sequence: TGTGCCAGCAGACCTAGACAGGGGGCTGGCTACACCTTC. This encodes CASRPRQGAGYTF.

The V and J genes are TRBV5-1 and TRBJ1-1; no firm D call. V lost 0 bases and J lost 6, with 9 bases in between. The CDR3 loop spans 13 amino acids. Germline V gives CDR1 SGHRS, CDR2 YFSETQ. The CDR3 sequence: CASSLVALAEAFF. The CDR3 bases are TGCGCCAGCAGCTTGGTGGCTTTGGCTGAAGCTTTCTTT.

J is TRBJ1-1 and V is TRBV7-9, with no clear D. Trimming left V 3 bases short and J 2 bases short, with 10 bases between. CDR3 length: 14 residues. The germline V gene encodes CDR1 SEHNR and CDR2 FQNEAQ (reference sequence). The CDR3 spells CASSFAQSNTEAFF. CDR3 nucleotide sequence: TGTGCCAGCAGCTTCGCGCAGTCTAACACTGAAGCTTTCTTT.

The sample holds a few counts of this clonotype. The chain carries TRBV20-1 and TRBJ2-7, with D perhaps assigned TRBD1 or TRBD2 (6 bases each). There are 11 residues in the CDR3. V dropped 6 bases and J dropped 11 bases, with 17 bases sitting between them. CDR1 and CDR2 from the germline V gene are DFQATT and SNEGSKA (reference sequence). Here the CDR3 DNA reads TGCAGTGCCCAAGAGGGGGAGGACAAGTACTTC. Its protein is CSAQEGEDKYF.

This sequence joins TRBV5-1 and TRBJ2-7; 14 nucleotides line up with TRBD2. The V gene end was trimmed by 4 bases and the J gene end by 5 bases; junction bases not matched to a gene: 5. The CDR3 is made up of 15 amino acids. CDR1 SGHRS and CDR2 YFSETQ come from the germline V gene. CDR3 loop: CASSPGLAGGDEQYF. The DNA of the CDR3 is TGCGCCAGCAGCCCAGGACTAGCGGGAGGCGACGAGCAGTACTTC.

The sample holds a few counts of this clonotype. V usage is TRBV18 and J usage is TRBJ1-1, with D possibly TRBD1 on 6 matching bases. The CDR3 has 16 residues. Germline V gives CDR1 KGHSH, CDR2 LQKENI. Trimming took 5 bases from V and 5 from J, leaving 21 bases between them. CDR3 in amino acids: CASSSRGAGERTEAFF. The CDR3 nucleotides read TGTGCCAGCTCATCGAGGGGGGCAGGGGAGAGGACTGAAGCTTTCTTT.

The chain links TRBV5-1 to TRBJ2-1; 11 bases map to TRBD1. The V gene's germline CDR1 is SGHRS and CDR2 YFSETQ. Trimming took 3 bases from V and 8 from J; bases not matched to a gene: 10. The CDR3 spans 16 residues. CDR3 sequence: CASSSEPGQGVDEQFF. DNA of the CDR3: TGCGCCAGCAGCTCCGAACCGGGACAGGGGGTCGATGAGCAGTTCTTC.

CDR3 amino acids: CASSLLDRDLNTEAFF. CDR3 bases: TGTGCCAGCAGTTTATTAGACAGGGACTTGAACACTGAAGCTTTCTTT. The chain couples TRBV28 to TRBJ1-1; 7 nucleotides match TRBD1. CDR1 and CDR2 from the germline V gene are MDHEN and SYDVKM. The J segment lost 0 bases and the V segment lost 1 base, leaving 5 bases of the junction unmatched. The CDR3 totals 16 residues.

There are many counts of this clonotype. V gene TRBV5-1 combines with J gene TRBJ2-7, with 11 bases aligning to TRBD2. J lost 5 bases, V lost 1 base, and 8 bases had no gene match. The CDR3 has 16 residues. In germline, CDR1 is SGHRS, CDR2 YFSETQ. CDR3 residues: CASSLTSGSVVNEQYF. The CDR3 coding sequence is TGCGCCAGCAGCTTGACTAGCGGGAGTGTGGTAAACGAGCAGTACTTC.

This clonotype was recorded a few times. This chain links TRBV20-1 with TRBJ2-1; D is perhaps TRBD2 (6 bases). Trimming cost V 3 bases and J 2 bases, with 8 bases left between them. Germline CDR1 is DFQATT and CDR2 is SNEGSKA (reference sequence). There are 13 residues in the CDR3. The CDR3 sequence: CSASGTAYNEQFF. The CDR3 nucleotides read TGCAGTGCTAGCGGGACTGCCTACAATGAGCAGTTCTTC.

V and J are TRBV6-1 and TRBJ2-7; a weak D match, TRBD1 (5 bases). Trimming removed 8 bases from V and 2 bases from J, with 16 bases in between. This CDR3 comprises 14 residues. Germline values: CDR1 MNHNS, CDR2 SASEGT. The CDR3 coding sequence is TGTGCCAGCTCCCCTACGACAGCGACCTACGAGCAGTACTTC. This translates into CASSPTTATYEQYF.

This clonotype was seen a handful of times. The chain has TRBV4-3 and TRBJ2-1, with 9 bases that match TRBD1. The germline V gene has CDR1 LGHNA and CDR2 YSLEER. Trimming removed 4 bases from V and 8 bases from J; junction bases left unmatched: 9. The CDR3 spans 15 residues. The CDR3 DNA follows: TGCGCCAGCAGCCTACCGGGACAGGGTTTCGATGAGCAGTTCTTC. Residues: CASSLPGQGFDEQFF.

This clonotype came up many times. The chain carries TRBV20-1 and TRBJ2-7; 9 positions match TRBD2. The V segment lost 2 bases and the J segment 3 bases; nucleotides outside the gene matches: 2. The length of the CDR3 is 13 residues. Germline-derived CDR1 and CDR2 are DFQATT and SNEGSKA (reference sequence). The CDR3 region is CSARLAGVYEQYF. The CDR3 DNA sequence: TGCAGTGCTAGATTAGCGGGGGTCTACGAGCAGTACTTC.

This clonotype has a count of ten or more. This sequence joins TRBV10-3 and TRBJ2-7; TRBD2 aligns across 7 bases. This CDR3 spans 13 amino acids. The V gene's germline CDR1 is ENHRY and CDR2 SYGVKD. V was clipped by 10 bases and J by 5 bases; unmatched bases: 11. Here the CDR3 reads CASESSGRNEQYF. CDR3 bases: TGTGCCAGCGAGTCCTCCGGGAGGAACGAGCAGTACTTC.

This clonotype turned up a few times. The junction differs from germline at one of its ends, possibly a read error. The chain couples TRBV6-2 or TRBV6-3 to TRBJ1-1; D is ambiguous. The germline gives CDR1 MNHEY, CDR2 SVGEGT. The CDR3 sequence is 12 residues long. CDR3 protein: CASSYGVPEEIF. CDR3 sequence (DNA): TGTGCCAGCAGTTACGGAGTGCCTGAGGAGATCTTT.

The DNA for the CDR3 is TGCAGCGCCTGGGACAGGGTGAGCGAGCAGTACTTC. The encoded protein is CSAWDRVSEQYF. This rearrangement joins TRBV29-1 to TRBJ2-7; 9 nucleotides match TRBD1. The V and J ends lost 7 bases and 6 bases, in that order; junction bases with no gene match: 7. The CDR3 covers 12 residues. CDR1 and CDR2 from the germline V gene are SQVTM and ANQGSEA.

The chain joins TRBV18 to TRBJ2-7; 10 bases are a match to TRBD1. The V and J ends lost 6 bases and 6 bases, in that order; junction bases with no gene match: 14. CDR3 length: 16 residues. Germline assignment: CDR1 KGHSH and CDR2 LQKENI. CDR3 protein: CASSLSSRTGGIEQYF. CDR3 coding DNA: TGTGCCAGCTCCCTATCCTCCCGGACAGGGGGGATCGAGCAGTACTTC.

The sample holds a few counts of this clonotype. V gene TRBV10-3 combines with J gene TRBJ2-2; TRBD1 agrees at 7 bases. The length of the CDR3 is 15 residues. Trimming cost V 3 bases and J 0 bases; bases outside gene matches: 1. Germline lookup yields CDR1 ENHRY and CDR2 SYGVKD. CDR3 amino acids: CAISDGTANTGELFF. CDR3 sequence (DNA): TGTGCCATCAGTGACGGGACAGCGAACACCGGGGAGCTGTTTTTT.

This clonotype was detected only a few times. This sequence joins TRBV5-1 and TRBJ1-1; 8 positions match TRBD1. Germline-derived CDR1 and CDR2 are SGHRS and YFSETQ. The J segment lost 1 base and the V segment lost 7 bases, leaving 6 bases of the junction unmatched. This CDR3 spans 14 amino acids. Written as DNA, the CDR3 is TGCGCCAGCGGACAGGGATGGTCGAACACTGAAGCTTTCTTT. Residues: CASGQGWSNTEAFF.